Sequencing of this TCR beta chain was carried out in a study of shared clonotypes between healthy human individuals. Clones were sequenced by immunoSEQ multiplex PCR, and TCRdb holds only the in-frame ones, with some missing. The data hold fewer than 130,000 clones, with around 64% observed a single time. The sequence came from a woman aged 25 to 45 in good health. The material sequenced was memory CD8+ T cells sorted from blood. Noted subset: CD45RO+ cells pooled with CCR7-negative TemRA cells.

The CDR3 DNA reads TGCAGCGTTGAAGATGGTGGGACAAAAAGGACCTTC. It is translated as CSVEDGGTKRTF. This rearrangement joins TRBV29-1 to TRBJ1-2; D is perhaps TRBD1 (6 bases). V lost 0 bases and J lost 14, with 16 bases in between. CDR1 is SQVTM, CDR2 ANQGSEA, per germline. CDR3 length: 12 amino acids.